This TCR beta chain was recorded in a study of beta chain features in type 1 diabetes (dated by TCRdb to 2016 to 2019). With regard to the full study: Patients and healthy donors did not differ in mean age, gender distribution, total cell number or subset yield. A total of about 100,000,000 sorted cells were examined across all samples, and RNA yield correlated strongly with the number of cells per subset. Regulatory and stem cell-like memory subsets were isolated from only 8 patients and roughly 8 healthy donors, whereas naive and central memory subsets came from all 30 or so donors. The study compared the TCRB repertoires of sorted circulating CD4+ T cell subsets in recently diagnosed type 1 diabetes patients with those in matched healthy donors.

The entire isolated RNA was reverse transcribed using the High Capacity cDNA Reverse Transcription Kit, and thus expressed TCRB transcripts were sequenced. Naive, central memory and regulatory T cell samples underwent deep immunoSEQ sequencing, averaging around 3.6 million total reads per sample. Sorted cells were lysed in RLT buffer and RNA was extracted with DNase-treated RNeasy Micro or Mini kits, depending on cell number. Each cell subset was processed separately to prevent cross-contamination, with patient and healthy donor samples processed together. Using the immunoSEQ multiplex PCR, TCRB sequences were amplified from cDNA into 87-bp fragments spanning the CDR3 region. Sequencing of the amplicons was done on the Illumina HiSeq platform. The authors' pipeline ran thus. Synthetic template baselines were used to correct PCR bias computationally, reads within Hamming distance 2 were collapsed together, and singletons that could not be merged were discarded. Reads were aligned to IMGT to assign V, D and J genes, CDR3 length, and insertions or deletions at six rearrangement sites. Within each subset, clonotype counts were normalized to the number of sorted cells before true diversity and Gini coefficients were calculated with the tcR R package. Repertoire sharing was quantified using the overlap coefficient calculated on TCRB nucleotide sequences. This is the immuneACCESS table as TCRdb keeps it, with only in-frame sequences that have V and J called. A part of the clones is gone; compared with another copy, unresolved V genes explain less than half, and the rest is unexplained. V, J and clone size are those of that table, while D and trimming were read from the DNA. Present in this sample are more than 25,000 clones, 56% of which were seen just once. Of the sample, approximately 1.4% falls within the top ten clones.

From the cysteine through the phenylalanine, the CDR3 covers 13 amino acids. The entry retains the CDR3 DNA only, 39 bases that are in frame from base 1. Ends trimmed: V by 0 bases, J by 6 bases; bases unmatched to a gene: 1. The germline V gene (reference sequence) supplies CDR1 GTSNPN and CDR2 SVGIG. Each donor gave one peripheral blood draw, roughly 120 mL on average, collected into heparinised tubes. A BD FACSAria II was used to sort naive, central memory, regulatory and stem cell-like memory CD4+ T cells with a panel that included CD45RO, CCR7, CD25, CD127, CD95 and CD27. Every sorted population had a purity above 98%. PBMCs were isolated right away by Lymphoprep density gradient centrifugation and were stained directly, without culture. So that batch effects would be minimized, each experiment stained and sorted samples in pairs, pairing one healthy donor with one patient. Of note for this clone: The specificity of this receptor is unknown. No much larger clonotype is one base removed from it; base qualities were not supplied.

Broad study findings and their caveats: HLA sub-analyses involved small numbers of individuals, so any influence of HLA type on TCRB rearrangement remained unresolved. Shorter templates might be favored by PCR, yet because patient and control samples were amplified and corrected together, any such skew would affect both groups equally. In all four CD4+ subsets, TCRB CDR3 length was moderately but significantly shorter in type 1 diabetes patients. Sequencing cDNA rather than genomic DNA could over-represent highly expressing activated cells, although activation and CD3 levels did not differ between groups. Patients with type 1 diabetes made fewer insertions and deleted more nucleotides at VDJ recombination sites, implying thymic rearrangement abnormalities. Naive, central memory and regulatory TCRB repertoires appeared to be more similar among patients than among healthy donors.

Sequencing was done on a sample of Tregs from blood. The cell subset or site label of this sample denotes: regulatory CD4+ T cells. This clonotype originated in a woman between 18 and 29 years old with type 1 diabetes. The V and J segments used are TRBV30 and TRBJ1-2; 10 bases in the middle match TRBD1. The sequence in DNA is TGTGCCTGGAGTGTAGGGACAGGGGATGGCTACACCTTC. Translation gives CAWSVGTGDGYTF.